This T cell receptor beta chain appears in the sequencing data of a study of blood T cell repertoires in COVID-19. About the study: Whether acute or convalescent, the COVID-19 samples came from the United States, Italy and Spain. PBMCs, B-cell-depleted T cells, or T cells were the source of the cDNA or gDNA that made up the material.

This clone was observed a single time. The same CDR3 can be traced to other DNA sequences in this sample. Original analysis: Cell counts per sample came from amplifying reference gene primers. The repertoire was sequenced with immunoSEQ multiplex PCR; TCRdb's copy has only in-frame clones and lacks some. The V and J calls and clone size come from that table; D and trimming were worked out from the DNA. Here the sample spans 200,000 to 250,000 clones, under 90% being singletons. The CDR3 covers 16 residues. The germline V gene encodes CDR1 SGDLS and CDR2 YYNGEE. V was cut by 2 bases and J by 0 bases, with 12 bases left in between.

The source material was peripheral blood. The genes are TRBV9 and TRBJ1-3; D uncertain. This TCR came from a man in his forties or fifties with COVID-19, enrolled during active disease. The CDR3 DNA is TGTGCCAGCAGCGTGGGAGGGTTAAGCTCTGGAAACACCATATATTTT. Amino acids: CASSVGGLSSGNTIYF. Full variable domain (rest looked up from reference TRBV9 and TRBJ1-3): DSGVTQTPKHLITATGQRVTLRCSPRSGDLSVYWYQQSLDQGLQFLIQYYNGEERAKGNILERFSAQQFPDLHSELNLSSLELGDSALYFCASSVGGLSSGNTIYFGEGSWLTVV.